This T cell receptor (beta chain) originates from a study of blood T cells in healthy people across ages. A sample-barcoded 5' primer and a J-beta primer mix were used in a second PCR of about 7 to 12 cycles. TCRdb processed the 5' RACE reads anew with MiXCR; each CDR3 protein has one entry. Here the sample spans over 700,000 distinct CDR3 sequences, more than 20% being singletons. Germline values: CDR1 MNHEY, CDR2 SVGAGI. V trimming: 8 bases; J trimming: 9 bases; junction bases outside the gene matches: 10. This CDR3 has 13 residues. Each of the donors had around 10 milliliters of peripheral blood drawn into EDTA-treated Vacutainer tubes. These data were also reused for a study on T cells of mothers and their children.

The specimen was blood. The rearrangement links TRBV6-5 to TRBJ2-1; TRBD2 aligns across 7 bases. The source of this sequence is a boy aged 5-17 years in good health. The CDR3 DNA is TGTGCCAGCTCCGACGGACTAGATCTTGAGCAGTTCTTC. It encodes CASSDGLDLEQFF.